The 2 T cell receptor beta chains below all came from one sample that was sequenced in a study of OX40 agonist ivuxolimab in advanced cancers. The protocol was immunoSEQ multiplex PCR, while the TCRdb copy is restricted to in-frame clones and leaves out a portion. The data contain about 72,000 clones, 75% to 90% of them singletons. The specimen was CD4+ or CD8+ T cells sorted from blood, collected in a trial of the OX40 agonist ivuxolimab. The receptor source for this set is an adult with an advanced solid tumor such as melanoma, head and neck, liver or kidney cancer.

The sample holds one count of this clone. The chain links TRBV6-1 to TRBJ1-1; D gene unclear. Looked up from germline, CDR1 is MNHNS and CDR2 is SASEGT. The V gene lost 5 bases and the J gene lost 4 bases, with 17 bases spanning the gap. The CDR3 sequence is 15 residues long. This CDR3 is CASSFKPGFGTEAFF. CDR3 DNA sequence: TGTGCCAGCAGTTTCAAACCGGGTTTCGGCACTGAAGCTTTCTTT.

This chain links TRBV19 with TRBJ1-5, with no clear D. Trimming removed 3 bases at V and 5 bases at J, with 11 bases between. CDR1 and CDR2 (germline): LNHDA, SQIVND (reference sequence). The CDR3 covers 14 residues. CDR3 sequence: CASSISGQDQPQHF. The CDR3 DNA sequence: TGTGCCAGTAGTATTAGTGGGCAGGATCAGCCCCAGCATTTT.